The TCR beta chain under discussion was sequenced for a study of CD8 T cells in ankylosing spondylitis. The CDR3 contains 12 residues. V lost 4 bases to trimming and J lost 2 bases, with 8 bases between them. Germline lookup yields CDR1 SQVTM and CDR2 ANQGSEA. TCRdb re-called the 5' RACE reads through MiXCR, storing one row per CDR3 protein. This table has about 280,000 distinct CDR3 sequences, roughly 20% appearing once. Sequenced sample: blood, either unsorted or a sorted T cell fraction (not recorded which). The rearrangement uses TRBV29-1 and TRBJ1-1, with unresolved D. The clonotype comes from a male donor with ankylosing spondylitis or in good health (not recorded which). In DNA, the CDR3 is TGCAGCGTTGGTAAGGGAAACACTGAAGCTTTCTTT. This gives the protein CSVGKGNTEAFF.